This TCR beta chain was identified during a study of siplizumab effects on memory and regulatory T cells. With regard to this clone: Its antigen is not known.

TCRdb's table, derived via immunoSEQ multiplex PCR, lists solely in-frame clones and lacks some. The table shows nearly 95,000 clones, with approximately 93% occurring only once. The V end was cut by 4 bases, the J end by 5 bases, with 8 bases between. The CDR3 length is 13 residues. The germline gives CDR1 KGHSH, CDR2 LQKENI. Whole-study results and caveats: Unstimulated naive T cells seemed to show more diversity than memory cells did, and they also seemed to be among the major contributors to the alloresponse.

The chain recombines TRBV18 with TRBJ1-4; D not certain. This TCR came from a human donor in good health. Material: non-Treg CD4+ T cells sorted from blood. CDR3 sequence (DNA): TGTGCCAGCTCACTAGGCCGAAATGAAAAACTGTTTTTT. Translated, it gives CASSLGRNEKLFF.